The 10 T cell receptor beta chains reported below all come from one sample, sequenced in a study of shared clonotypes between healthy human individuals. Profiled with immunoSEQ multiplex PCR; TCRdb holds only in-frame clones, not every one. The table includes millions of clones, 95% detected once. The sample comprised naive CD4+ T cells sorted from blood. Documented subset: CD45RA+ positively selected. The receptor source for this set is a young man in good health.

Turning to this clone: At one of its ends the junction is not consistent with the germline gene, which may arise from a read error. The J gene is TRBJ2-5, the V gene TRBV4-1, with D hard to call. CDR3 length equals 14 residues. In germline, CDR1 is MGHRA, CDR2 YSYEKL. The DNA for the CDR3 is TGTGCCAGCAGCTTGAAGGCAGCACAAGAGACCCAGTACTTC. Protein product: CASSLKAAQETQYF.

The chain uses TRBV6-5 and TRBJ1-2; D is perhaps TRBD1 (5 bases). Trimming removed 5 bases from V and 7 bases from J, with 20 bases in between. The CDR3 extends over 15 amino acids. CDR1 and CDR2 from the germline V gene are MNHEY and SVGAGI. CDR3 amino acids: CASSKEPLRGRGYTF. As DNA, the CDR3 is TGTGCCAGCAGTAAGGAGCCTTTAAGGGGTCGTGGCTACACCTTC.

There are a few counts of this clone. The sample carries other DNA sequences with the same CDR3. CDR3 nucleotides: TGTGCCAGCAGTGAACAGGGGTATGGCTACACCTTC. Translated, it gives CASSEQGYGYTF. The chain links TRBV2 to TRBJ1-2, with a possible D match to TRBD1 (6 bases). Germline V gene lookup returns CDR1 SNHLY and CDR2 FYNNEI. The CDR3 is 12 residues long. V dropped 2 bases and J dropped 5 bases, with 6 bases sitting between them.

The CDR3 loop reads CASSEMGTGVGGYTF. Written as DNA, the CDR3 is TGTGCCAGCAGTGAAATGGGGACAGGGGTTGGTGGCTACACCTTC. The chain uses TRBV2 and TRBJ1-2; 10 nucleotides align to TRBD1. Germline V gene data show CDR1 as SNHLY and CDR2 as FYNNEI. Trimming took 2 bases from V and 7 from J; bases not matched to a gene: 7. The CDR3 runs to 15 residues.

V gene TRBV7-9 combines with J gene TRBJ2-5; possible D gene TRBD2, 6 bases. The CDR3 has 15 residues. Trimming shortened V by 4 bases and J by 2 bases, and 14 bases separated the two germline ends. CDR1 and CDR2 (germline): SEHNR, FQNEAQ (reference sequence). This CDR3 reads CASSSGRDGQETQYF. In nucleotides, the CDR3 is TGTGCCAGCAGCTCCGGGCGGGACGGGCAAGAGACCCAGTACTTC.

The chain's CDR3 is CASTPGRPNEQFF. The CDR3 DNA sequence: TGCGCCAGCACCCCGGGTCGGCCGAATGAGCAGTTCTTC. The chain carries TRBV5-1 and TRBJ2-1; D ambiguous. The CDR3 length is 13 residues. Germline V gene sequence: CDR1 SGHRS, CDR2 YFSETQ. The V and J ends lost 6 bases and 7 bases respectively, with 14 bases between them. Supplemented by reference TRBV5-1 and TRBJ2-1, the full variable domain reads KAGVTQTPRYLIKTRGQQVTLSCSPISGHRSVSWYQQTPGQGLQFLFEYFSETQRNKGNFPGRFSGRQFSNSRSEMNVSTLELGDSALYLCASTPGRPNEQFFGPGTRLTVL.

This chain joins TRBV1 and TRBJ2-7; the table gives TRBD1 as D, unverified against the DNA. TRBV1 is tagged as a pseudogene. This CDR3 spans 16 amino acids. CDR3 amino acids: CTSSQASGTGTYEQYF. The CDR3 DNA reads TGCACCAGCAGCCAAGCATCCGGGACAGGGACCTACGAGCAGTACTTC.

This clone was observed a single time. The V call is TRBV7-9, the J call TRBJ1-5, with a tentative D call TRBD1 (5 bases). The CDR3 length is 16 residues. Germline V gives CDR1 SEHNR, CDR2 FQNEAQ (reference sequence). V dropped 4 bases and J dropped 0 bases, with 13 bases sitting between them. The CDR3 DNA reads as TGTGCCAGCAGCTCAGGGAAGGGAGGTAGCAATCAGCCCCAGCATTTT. Its translation: CASSSGKGGSNQPQHF.

The chain links TRBV6-6 to TRBJ2-2; D is undetermined. CDR3 length equals 14 residues. V gave up 2 bases and J gave up 4 bases, with 8 bases separating them. CDR1 is MNHNY, CDR2 SVGAGI, per germline (reference sequence). CDR3 DNA: TGTGCCAGCAGTTACGGGCACTTCACCGGGGAGCTGTTTTTT. Protein sequence: CASSYGHFTGELFF.

The rearrangement uses TRBV7-9 and TRBJ1-2, with D uncertain. The CDR3 is 13 residues long. The ends were cut back, 2 bases at V and 8 bases at J, with 12 bases in the middle. In germline, CDR1 is SEHNR, CDR2 FQNEAQ (reference sequence). The CDR3 is CASSLSKLWGYTF. The CDR3 coding sequence is TGTGCCAGCAGCTTATCCAAGTTGTGGGGCTACACCTTC.